This TCR beta chain originates from a study of neurological immune-mediated disorders. Whole-study context: Within the group of 34 multiple sclerosis patients, 31 were relapsing-remitting, while 3 were secondary progressive.

This clonotype came up many times. cDNA was made by 5'RACE with 10-nucleotide random UMIs. TCRdb passed the 5' RACE reads through MiXCR, listing each CDR3 protein once. The table includes roughly 67,000 distinct CDR3 sequences, 3.5% to 4.5% detected once. This receptor was taken from a man between 45 and 60 years old with multiple sclerosis. Sequences were obtained from PBMCs.

The CDR3 DNA reads TGTGCCATCCCGGCGGGGGCCTATGGCTACACCTTC. It specifies CAIPAGAYGYTF. This chain connects TRBV12-3 or TRBV12-4 to TRBJ1-2, with a tentative D call TRBD1 (6 bases). The CDR3 is 12 amino acids. V was shortened by 10 bases and J by 4 bases, with 13 bases between the two germline ends.